The entry below describes one T cell receptor (beta chain). As yet, its antigen is unknown. Profiling relied on immunoSEQ multiplex PCR, and the TCRdb table lists in-frame clones only, not all of them. The table shows 90,000 to 130,000 clones, with around 85% occurring only once. This sample is part of a study of cytomegalovirus exposure and HLA in healthy donors. Points from the study as a whole: The classifier was said to identify cytomegalovirus status with high specificity and sensitivity. Associated with cytomegalovirus, according to the listing, were around 160 TCR beta chains.

The CDR3 extends over 16 amino acids. The V gene's germline CDR1 is MGHDK and CDR2 SYGVNS. V dropped 0 bases and J dropped 4 bases, with 12 bases sitting between them. The donors belonged to the roughly 120-subject validation cohort, separate from the roughly 710-subject first cohort. The rearrangement links TRBV25-1 to TRBJ1-4; no firm D call. This receptor was taken from a young woman in good health and CMV-seronegative. Input material: PBMCs. CDR3 loop: CASSEYGAVHNEKLFF. CDR3 DNA: TGTGCCAGCAGTGAATATGGAGCAGTTCATAATGAAAAACTGTTTTTT.